A selection of T cell receptor beta chains follows, all from one sample in a study of blood T cell repertoires in COVID-19. Data came from immunoSEQ multiplex PCR; TCRdb stores just in-frame clones and leaves some out. The sample contains about 270,000 clones, about four fifths of which appear only once. The sample comprised peripheral blood. All receptors derive from a woman in her 50s who had recovered from COVID-19. Each CDR3 is given with its conserved first and last residue. D genes are given only for firm matches. Rows may omit the clone size; those that give it use once, few, many or a size class.

TRBJ2-2 | TRBV27 | . | . | CASSYDRLSGELFF | TGTGCCAGCAGTTATGACAGGTTGTCAGGGGAGCTGTTTTTT
TRBJ1-3 | TRBV5-1 | . | . | CASSLDSISGNTIYF | TGCGCCAGCAGCTTGGACAGCATCTCTGGAAACACCATATATTTT
TRBJ2-1 | TRBV7-2 | few | TRBD2 | CASSNRASGQNEQFF | TGTGCCAGCAGCAACAGGGCTAGCGGGCAAAATGAGCAGTTCTTC
TRBJ2-3 | TRBV9 | . | . | CASSVAIGTQYF | TGTGCCAGCAGCGTAGCTATTGGTACGCAGTATTTT
TRBJ2-1 | TRBV5-1 | few | . | CASSSQGKSSYNEQFF | TGCGCCAGCAGCTCACAGGGAAAATCCTCCTACAATGAGCAGTTCTTC
TRBJ2-1 | TRBV15 | . | . | CATSRRGQSSYNEQFF | TGTGCCACCAGCAGGCGGGGGCAGAGCTCCTACAATGAGCAGTTCTTC
TRBJ1-1 | TRBV27 | . | . | CASSSTIGRAYGRNMNTEAFF | TGTGCCAGCAGTTCGACTATCGGACGCGCCTACGGGCGGAACATGAACACTGAAGCTTTCTTT
TRBJ2-7 | TRBV28 | many | TRBD2 | CASSFGAGLRNEQYF | TGTGCCAGCAGTTTTGGAGCGGGACTGAGGAACGAGCAGTACTTC
TRBJ1-5 | TRBV30 | . | TRBD1 | CAWAGTGGQPQHF | TGTGCCTGGGCCGGGACAGGGGGGCAGCCCCAGCATTTT
TRBJ1-1 | TRBV30 | . | TRBD1 | CAWSAWTGGEGTEAFF | TGTGCCTGGAGTGCCTGGACAGGGGGCGAGGGCACTGAAGCTTTCTTT
TRBJ2-1 | TRBV20-1 | . | . | CSASRAGTYNEQFF | TGCAGTGCTAGTAGGGCGGGGACCTACAATGAGCAGTTCTTC
TRBJ1-1 | TRBV9 | . | . | CASSARGVGTEAFF | TGTGCCAGCAGCGCCCGGGGGGTTGGCACTGAAGCTTTCTTT
TRBJ2-2 | TRBV6-5 | . | TRBD1 | CASTADRDTGELFF | TGTGCCAGCACTGCGGACAGGGACACCGGGGAGCTGTTTTTT
TRBJ2-3 | TRBV18 | . | TRBD2 | CASHVGREDTQYF | TGTGCCAGCCACGTAGGGAGGGAAGATACGCAGTATTTT